This T cell receptor (beta chain) was sequenced for a study of cytomegalovirus exposure and HLA in healthy donors. The primer mix had 60 Vbeta and 13 Jbeta primers. The assay was immunoSEQ multiplex PCR, and TCRdb's table has in-frame clones only and misses some. The table includes 100,000 to 150,000 clones, roughly 75% detected once. Germline CDR1 reads ENHRY; CDR2 reads SYGVKD. The CDR3 runs to 15 residues. V lost 6 bases to trimming and J lost 4 bases; unmatched junction nucleotides: 9. Specimen: PBMCs. V is TRBV10-3 and J is TRBJ2-7, with 10 bases lining up with TRBD1. The sequence came from a man aged 30 to 39 in good health and CMV-seropositive. CDR3 DNA: TGTGCCATCAGGACGACAGGGGGCGATCTGTACGAGCAGTACTTC. This gives the protein CAIRTTGGDLYEQYF.